The clone carrying this TCR beta chain was seen a handful of times. TCRdb re-called the RT-PCR reads through MiXCR, storing one row per CDR3 protein. The repertoire has 920,000 or so distinct CDR3 sequences, about a sixth of them found once; the top ten carry roughly 6.4%. This sample was taken from a study of patients and donors after allogeneic stem cell transplantation. The sample was blood, either unsorted or a sorted T cell fraction (not recorded which). The receptor's source is a human donor who was either an allogeneic HSCT recipient or a stem cell or donor lymphocyte infusion donor (not recorded which). It is not recorded whose cells these are; they may come from a transplant donor.

CDR3 amino acids: CASSNGQGTDGYTF. CDR3 bases: TGCGCCAGCAGCAACGGACAGGGAACCGATGGCTACACCTTC. The chain joins TRBV5-1 to TRBJ1-2; 8 bases fit TRBD1. The CDR3 is 14 amino acids. Germline-derived CDR1 and CDR2 are SGHRS and YFSETQ. The trim removed 4 bases at V and 6 bases at J, leaving 8 bases unmatched.